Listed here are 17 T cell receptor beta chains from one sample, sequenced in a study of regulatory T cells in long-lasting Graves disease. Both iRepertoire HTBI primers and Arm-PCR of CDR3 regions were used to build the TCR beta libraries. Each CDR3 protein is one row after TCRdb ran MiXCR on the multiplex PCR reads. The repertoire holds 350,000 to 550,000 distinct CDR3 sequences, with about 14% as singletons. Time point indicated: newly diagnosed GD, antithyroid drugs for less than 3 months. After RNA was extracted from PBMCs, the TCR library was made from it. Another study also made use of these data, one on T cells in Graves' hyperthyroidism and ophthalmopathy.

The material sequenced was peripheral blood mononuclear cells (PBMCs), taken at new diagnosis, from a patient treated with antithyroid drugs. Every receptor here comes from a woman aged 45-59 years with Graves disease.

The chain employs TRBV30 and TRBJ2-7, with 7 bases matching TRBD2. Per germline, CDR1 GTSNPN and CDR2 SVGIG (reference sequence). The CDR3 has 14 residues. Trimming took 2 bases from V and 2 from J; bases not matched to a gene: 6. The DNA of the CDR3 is TGTGCCTGGAGTAGGGCTAGCGGCGCCTACGAGCAGTACTTC. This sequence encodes CAWSRASGAYEQYF.

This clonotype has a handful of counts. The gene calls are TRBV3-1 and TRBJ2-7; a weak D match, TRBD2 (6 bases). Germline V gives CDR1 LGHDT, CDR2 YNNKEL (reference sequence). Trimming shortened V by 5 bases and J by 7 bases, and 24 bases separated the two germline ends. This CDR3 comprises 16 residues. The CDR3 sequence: CASSFHRDSLNVEQYF. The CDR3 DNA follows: TGTGCCAGCAGCTTCCACCGGGACTCCCTTAATGTGGAGCAGTACTTC.

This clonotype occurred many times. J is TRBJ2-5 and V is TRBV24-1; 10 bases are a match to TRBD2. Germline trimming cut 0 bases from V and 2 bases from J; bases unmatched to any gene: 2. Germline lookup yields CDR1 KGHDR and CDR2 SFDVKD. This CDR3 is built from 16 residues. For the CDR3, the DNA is TGTGCCACCAGTGATTTGGCTAGCGGGGGACAAGAGACCCAGTACTTC. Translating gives CATSDLASGGQETQYF.

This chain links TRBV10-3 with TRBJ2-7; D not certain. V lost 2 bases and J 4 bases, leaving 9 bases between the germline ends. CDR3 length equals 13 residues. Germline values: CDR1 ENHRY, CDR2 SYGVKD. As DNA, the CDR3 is TGTGCCATCAGTGAGCCTGGATTATACGAGCAGTACTTC. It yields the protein CAISEPGLYEQYF.

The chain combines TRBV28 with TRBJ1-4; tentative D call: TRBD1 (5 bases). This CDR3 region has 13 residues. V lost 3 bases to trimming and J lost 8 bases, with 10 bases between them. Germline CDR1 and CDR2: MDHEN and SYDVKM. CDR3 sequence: CASSLGTWEKLFF. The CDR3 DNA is TGTGCCAGCAGTTTGGGGACTTGGGAAAAACTGTTTTTT. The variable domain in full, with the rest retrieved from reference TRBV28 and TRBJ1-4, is DVKVTQSSRYLVKRTGEKVFLECVQDMDHENMFWYRQDPGLGLRLIYFSYDVKMKEKGDIPEGYSVSREKKERFSLILESASTNQTSMYLCASSLGTWEKLFFGSGTQLSVL.

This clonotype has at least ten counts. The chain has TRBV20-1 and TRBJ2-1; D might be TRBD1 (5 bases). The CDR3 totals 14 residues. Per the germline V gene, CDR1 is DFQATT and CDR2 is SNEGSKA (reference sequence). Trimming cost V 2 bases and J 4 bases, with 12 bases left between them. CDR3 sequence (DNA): TGCAGTGCTAGAAAAAGGGGCCTTTACAATGAGCAGTTCTTC. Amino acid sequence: CSARKRGLYNEQFF.

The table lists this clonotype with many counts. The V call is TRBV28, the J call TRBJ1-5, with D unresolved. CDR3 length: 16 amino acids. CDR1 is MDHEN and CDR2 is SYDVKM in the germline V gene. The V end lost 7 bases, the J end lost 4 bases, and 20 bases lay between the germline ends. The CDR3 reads CASIGVTAAANQPQHF. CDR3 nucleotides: TGTGCCAGCATCGGGGTGACGGCAGCGGCAAATCAGCCCCAGCATTTT.

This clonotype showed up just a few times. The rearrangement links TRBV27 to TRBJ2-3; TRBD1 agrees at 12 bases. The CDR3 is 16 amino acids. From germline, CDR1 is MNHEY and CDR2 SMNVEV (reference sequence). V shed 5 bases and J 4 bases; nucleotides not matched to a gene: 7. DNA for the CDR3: TGTGCCAGCAGTGCCCCGGGGACAGGGGGCGCAGATACGCAGTATTTT. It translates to CASSAPGTGGADTQYF.

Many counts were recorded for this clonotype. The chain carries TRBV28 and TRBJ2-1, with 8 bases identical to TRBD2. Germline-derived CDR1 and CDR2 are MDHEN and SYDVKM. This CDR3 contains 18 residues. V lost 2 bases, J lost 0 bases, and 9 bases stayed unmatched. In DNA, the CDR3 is TGTGCCAGCAGTTTACTATATAGCGGGATAAGCTCCTACAATGAGCAGTTCTTC. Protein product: CASSLLYSGISSYNEQFF. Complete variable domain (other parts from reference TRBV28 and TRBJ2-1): DVKVTQSSRYLVKRTGEKVFLECVQDMDHENMFWYRQDPGLGLRLIYFSYDVKMKEKGDIPEGYSVSREKKERFSLILESASTNQTSMYLCASSLLYSGISSYNEQFFGPGTRLTVL.

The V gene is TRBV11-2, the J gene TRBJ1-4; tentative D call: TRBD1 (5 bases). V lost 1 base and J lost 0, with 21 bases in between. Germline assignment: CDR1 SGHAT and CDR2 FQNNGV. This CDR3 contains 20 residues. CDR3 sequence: CASSLVSGRLMRATNEKLFF. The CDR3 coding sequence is TGTGCCAGCAGCTTAGTGTCGGGACGTCTGATGAGAGCAACTAATGAAAAACTGTTTTTT.

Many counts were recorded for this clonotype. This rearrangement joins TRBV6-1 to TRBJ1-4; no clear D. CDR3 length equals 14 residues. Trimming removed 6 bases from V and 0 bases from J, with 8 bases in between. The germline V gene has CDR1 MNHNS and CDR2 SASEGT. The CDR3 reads CASSHRSTNEKLFF. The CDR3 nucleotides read TGTGCCAGCAGCCACAGATCAACTAATGAAAAACTGTTTTTT.

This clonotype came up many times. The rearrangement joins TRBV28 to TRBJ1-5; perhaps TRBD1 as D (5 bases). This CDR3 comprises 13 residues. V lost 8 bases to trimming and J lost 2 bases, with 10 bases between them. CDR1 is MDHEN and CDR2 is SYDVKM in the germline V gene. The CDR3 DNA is TGTGCCAGCGGCACAGGAGGCAATCAGCCCCAGCATTTT. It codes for CASGTGGNQPQHF.

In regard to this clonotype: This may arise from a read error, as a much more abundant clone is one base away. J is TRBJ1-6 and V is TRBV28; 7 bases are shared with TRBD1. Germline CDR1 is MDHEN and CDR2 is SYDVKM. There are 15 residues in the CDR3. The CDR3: CASTPPTGLGSPFHF. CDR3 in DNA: TGTGCCAGCACCCCCCCGACAGGGCTTGGTTCACCCTTCCACTTT. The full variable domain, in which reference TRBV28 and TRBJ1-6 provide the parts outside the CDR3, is DVKVTQSSRYLVKRTGEKVFLECVQDMDHENMFWYRQDPGLGLRLIYFSYDVKMKEKGDIPEGYSVSREKKERFSLILESASTNQTSMYLCASTPPTGLGSPFHFGNGTRLTVT.

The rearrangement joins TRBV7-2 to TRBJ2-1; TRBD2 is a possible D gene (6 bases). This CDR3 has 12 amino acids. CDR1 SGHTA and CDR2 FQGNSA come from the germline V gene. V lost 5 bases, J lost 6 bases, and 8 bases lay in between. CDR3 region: CASSKTSNEQFF. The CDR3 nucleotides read TGTGCCAGCAGCAAGACTAGCAATGAGCAGTTCTTC.

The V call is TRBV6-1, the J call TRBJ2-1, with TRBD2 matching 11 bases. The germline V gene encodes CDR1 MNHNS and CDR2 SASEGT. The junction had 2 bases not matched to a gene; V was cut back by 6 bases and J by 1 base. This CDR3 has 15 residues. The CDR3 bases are TGTGCCAGCAGAACTAGCGGGAGATCCTACAATGAGCAGTTCTTC. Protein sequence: CASRTSGRSYNEQFF.

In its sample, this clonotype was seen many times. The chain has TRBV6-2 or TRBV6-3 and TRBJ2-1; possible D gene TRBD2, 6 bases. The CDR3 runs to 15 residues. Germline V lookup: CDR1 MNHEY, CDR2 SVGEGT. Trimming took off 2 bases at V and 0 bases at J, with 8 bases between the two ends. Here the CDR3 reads CASSYGRGSYNEQFF. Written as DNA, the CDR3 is TGTGCCAGCAGTTACGGGCGGGGCTCCTACAATGAGCAGTTCTTC.

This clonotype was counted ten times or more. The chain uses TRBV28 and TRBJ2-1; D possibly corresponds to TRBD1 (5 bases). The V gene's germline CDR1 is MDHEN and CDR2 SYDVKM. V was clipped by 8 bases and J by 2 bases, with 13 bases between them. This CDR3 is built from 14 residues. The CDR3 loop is CASHGSRAYNEQFF. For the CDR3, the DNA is TGTGCCAGCCACGGGTCCAGGGCCTACAATGAGCAGTTCTTC.